This TCR beta chain was recorded in a study of follicular helper T cells after annual influenza vaccination. Study-wide background: Days 0, 7 and 28 post-vaccination were the blood draw times.

Noted time point: 2014-2015 season, 7 days after vaccination. Adults received seasonal inactivated influenza vaccine, with sorted blood CD4 subsets sequenced before and after. Study-wide results and caveats: Day 7 ICOS+CD38+ clones were most often found later in ICOS-CD38- cTfh cells.

Worth noting for this clone: Its matching antigen is unknown.

TCRB sequencing was done at Survey resolution level. Clones were sequenced by immunoSEQ multiplex PCR, and TCRdb holds only the in-frame ones, with some missing. This table holds approximately 770 clones, approximately 85% found once. Here the sequenced sample was CXCR5+ CD38+ circulating T follicular helper cells from blood, taken 7 days after influenza vaccination. Sample subset: circulating Tfh, non-naive CD4+CXCR5+PD-1+ (ICOS+CD38+ or ICOS-CD38-). This TCR was recovered from an adult who received the influenza vaccine.

In DNA form, the CDR3 reads TGTGCCAGCAGTTCCGCGGGGGGATCACCCCTCCACTTT. Amino acid sequence: CASSSAGGSPLHF. This chain links TRBV6-5 with TRBJ1-6; D perhaps matches TRBD1 (5 bases). The CDR3 covers 13 residues. Germline CDR1 is MNHEY and CDR2 is SVGAGI. V lost 4 bases to trimming and J lost 10 bases, with 11 bases between them.